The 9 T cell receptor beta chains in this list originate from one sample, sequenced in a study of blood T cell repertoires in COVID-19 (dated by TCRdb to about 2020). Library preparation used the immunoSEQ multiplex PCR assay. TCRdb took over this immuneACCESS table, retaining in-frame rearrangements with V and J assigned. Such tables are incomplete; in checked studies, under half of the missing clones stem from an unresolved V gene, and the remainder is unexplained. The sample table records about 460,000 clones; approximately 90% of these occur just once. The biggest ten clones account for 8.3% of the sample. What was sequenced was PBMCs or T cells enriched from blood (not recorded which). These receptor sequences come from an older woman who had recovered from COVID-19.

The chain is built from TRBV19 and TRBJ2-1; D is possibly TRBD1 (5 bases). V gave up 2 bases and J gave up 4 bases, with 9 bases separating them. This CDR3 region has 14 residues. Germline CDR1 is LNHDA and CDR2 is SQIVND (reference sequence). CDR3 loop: CASSIQGSYNEQFF. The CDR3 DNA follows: TGTGCCAGTAGTATACAGGGTTCATACAATGAGCAGTTCTTC.

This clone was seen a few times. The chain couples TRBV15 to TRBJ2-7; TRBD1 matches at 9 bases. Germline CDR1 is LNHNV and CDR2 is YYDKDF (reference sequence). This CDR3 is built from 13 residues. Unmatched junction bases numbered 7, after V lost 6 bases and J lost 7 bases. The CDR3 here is CATSRTGVEEQYV. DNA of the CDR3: TGTGCCACCAGTCGGACAGGGGTGGAGGAGCAGTACGTC.

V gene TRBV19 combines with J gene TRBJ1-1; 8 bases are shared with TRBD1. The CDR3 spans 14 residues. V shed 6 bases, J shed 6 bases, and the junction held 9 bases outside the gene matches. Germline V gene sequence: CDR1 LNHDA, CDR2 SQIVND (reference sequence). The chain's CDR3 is CASRGSGGIAEAFF. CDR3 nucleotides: TGTGCCAGTAGAGGGTCAGGGGGCATCGCTGAAGCTTTCTTT.

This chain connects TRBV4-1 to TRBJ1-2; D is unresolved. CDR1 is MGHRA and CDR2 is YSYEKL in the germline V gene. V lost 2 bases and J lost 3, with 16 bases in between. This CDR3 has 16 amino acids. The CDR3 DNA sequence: TGCGCCAGCAGCCAACAATATCCGAGGGCAGACTATGGCTACACCTTC. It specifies CASSQQYPRADYGYTF.

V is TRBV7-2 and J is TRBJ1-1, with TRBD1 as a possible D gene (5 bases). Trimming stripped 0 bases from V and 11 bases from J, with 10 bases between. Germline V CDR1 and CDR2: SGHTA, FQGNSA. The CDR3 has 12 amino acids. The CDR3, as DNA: TGTGCCAGCAGCTTAGCGGGCAGGGCCGCTTTCTTT. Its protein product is CASSLAGRAAFF.

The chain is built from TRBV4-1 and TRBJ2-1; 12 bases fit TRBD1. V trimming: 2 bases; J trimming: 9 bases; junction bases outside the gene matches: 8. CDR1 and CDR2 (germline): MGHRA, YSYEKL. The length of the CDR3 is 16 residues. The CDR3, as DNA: TGCGCCAGCAGCCAACCCTTGGGACAGGGGGCAGGTGAGCAGTTCTTC. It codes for CASSQPLGQGAGEQFF.

The CDR3 bases are TGCGCCAGCAGCATGCGACAGGAGGCTGAAGCTTTCTTT. Its protein product is CASSMRQEAEAFF. The chain employs TRBV5-1 and TRBJ1-1, with a weak D call TRBD1 (6 bases). CDR1 and CDR2 (germline): SGHRS, YFSETQ. Trimming shortened V by 4 bases and J by 6 bases, and 13 bases separated the two germline ends. This CDR3 is built from 13 residues.

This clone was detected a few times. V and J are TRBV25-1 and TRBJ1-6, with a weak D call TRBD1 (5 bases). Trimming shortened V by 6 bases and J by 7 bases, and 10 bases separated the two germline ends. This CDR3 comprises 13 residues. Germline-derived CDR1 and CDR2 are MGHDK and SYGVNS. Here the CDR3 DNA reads TGTGCCAGCAGGAGGGACTTAAATTCACCCCTCCACTTT. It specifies CASRRDLNSPLHF.

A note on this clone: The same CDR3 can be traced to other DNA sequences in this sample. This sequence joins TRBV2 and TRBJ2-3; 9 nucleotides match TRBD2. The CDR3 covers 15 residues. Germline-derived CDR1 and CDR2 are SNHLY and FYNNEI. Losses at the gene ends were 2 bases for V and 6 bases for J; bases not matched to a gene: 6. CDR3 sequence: CASSERRGGSDTQYF. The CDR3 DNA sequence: TGTGCCAGCAGTGAAAGGCGGGGGGGGTCGGATACGCAGTATTTT.